What follows describes a single T cell receptor beta chain. V was shortened by 3 bases and J by 0 bases, with 12 bases between the two germline ends. This CDR3 has 16 residues. CDR1 and CDR2 (germline): MNHEY, SMNVEV (reference sequence). These data come from a study of blood T cell repertoires in COVID-19. This table comes from immunoSEQ multiplex PCR, and its TCRdb copy is limited to in-frame clones, with some not included. The data show 200,000 to 250,000 clones, around 81% seen once. The receptor's source is a woman aged 45 to 65 with acute COVID-19. This chain connects TRBV27 to TRBJ2-1; D gene uncertain. The material sequenced was PBMCs or T cells enriched from blood (not recorded which). The CDR3 loop reads CASSFLLSGSYNEQFF. The CDR3 DNA follows: TGTGCCAGCAGTTTCCTACTGTCGGGCTCCTACAATGAGCAGTTCTTC.